Here is one T cell receptor beta chain with its context. Antigen unknown. The CDR3 covers 13 residues. The germline CDR1 and CDR2 sequences are MNHEY and SVGAGI. V was pared by 5 bases and J by 7 bases, with 14 bases between. Some clones are missing from TCRdb's copy, which holds only in-frame ones; the method was immunoSEQ multiplex PCR. The sample holds approximately 65,000 clones, about nine tenths seen once. This entry is derived from a study of T cell responses to AZD1222 COVID-19 vaccine. Broader study findings: Clonal diversity was possibly underestimated; the donors were predominantly white British and more often female. Regions 160-218 and 743-854 held dominance among vaccine-associated CD4 TCRs, which spanned spike. Sampling that yielded the repertoires occurred only after the peak T cell response. At baseline, seropositivity was found in only a handful of AZD1222 recipients.

Specimen: peripheral blood, collected on day 0 of AZD1222 vaccination. The V and J genes are TRBV6-5 and TRBJ1-1; D uncertain. This sequence originates from an adult in good health. CDR3 sequence (DNA): TGTGCCAGCAGTATCGATCGGCGGGATGAAGCTTTCTTT. Encoded protein: CASSIDRRDEAFF.